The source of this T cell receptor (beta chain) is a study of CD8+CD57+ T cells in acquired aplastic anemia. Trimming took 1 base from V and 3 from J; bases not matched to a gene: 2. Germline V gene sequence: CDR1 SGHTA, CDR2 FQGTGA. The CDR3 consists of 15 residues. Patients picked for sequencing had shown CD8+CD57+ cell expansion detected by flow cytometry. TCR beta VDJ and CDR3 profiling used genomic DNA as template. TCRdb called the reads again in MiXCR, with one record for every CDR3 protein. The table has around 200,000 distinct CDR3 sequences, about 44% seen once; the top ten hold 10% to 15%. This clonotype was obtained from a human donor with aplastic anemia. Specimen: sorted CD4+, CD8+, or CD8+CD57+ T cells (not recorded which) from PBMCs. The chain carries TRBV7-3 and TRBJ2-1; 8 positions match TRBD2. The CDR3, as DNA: TGTGCCAGCAGCTTAAGCGGGGGGTTCTACAATGAGCAGTTCTTC. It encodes CASSLSGGFYNEQFF.